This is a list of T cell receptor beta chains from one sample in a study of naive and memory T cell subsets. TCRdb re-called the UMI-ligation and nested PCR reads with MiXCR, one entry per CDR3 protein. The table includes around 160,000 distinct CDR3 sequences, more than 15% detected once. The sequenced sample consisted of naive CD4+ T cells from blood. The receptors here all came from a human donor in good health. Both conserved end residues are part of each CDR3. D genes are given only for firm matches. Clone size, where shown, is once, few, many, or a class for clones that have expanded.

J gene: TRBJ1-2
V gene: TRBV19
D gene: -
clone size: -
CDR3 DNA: TGTGCCAGTAGTATAGGAAGGCCAGGACGGGCTAACTATGGCTACACCTTC
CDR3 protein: CASSIGRPGRANYGYTF

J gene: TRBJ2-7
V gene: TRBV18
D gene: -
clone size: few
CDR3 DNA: TGTGCCAGCTCACCGGTCCTTGGTTACGAGCAGTACTTC
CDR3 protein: CASSPVLGYEQYF

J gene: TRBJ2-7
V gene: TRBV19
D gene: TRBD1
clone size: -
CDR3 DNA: TGTGCCAGTAGTGATGGGACAGAGGACGAGCAGTACTTC
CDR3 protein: CASSDGTEDEQYF

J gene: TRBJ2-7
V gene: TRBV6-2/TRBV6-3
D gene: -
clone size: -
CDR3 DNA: TGTGCCAGCACTCCGGTTGTTGGGGCGACCTTCTCCTACGAGCAGTACTTC
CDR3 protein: CASTPVVGATFSYEQYF

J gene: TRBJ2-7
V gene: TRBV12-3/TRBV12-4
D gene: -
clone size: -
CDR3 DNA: TGTGCCAGCAGTTTTTGGGGGAGTAAGGTCGAGCAGTACTTC
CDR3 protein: CASSFWGSKVEQYF

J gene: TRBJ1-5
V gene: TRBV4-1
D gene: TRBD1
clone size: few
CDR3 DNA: TGCGCCAGCAGCCTGTGGACAGGGGGAGCATCCCCCCAGCATTTT
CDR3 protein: CASSLWTGGASPQHF

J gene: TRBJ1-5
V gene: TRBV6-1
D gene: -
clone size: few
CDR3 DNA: TGTGCCAGCATCCTAAGAGCGAATCAGCCCCAGCATTTT
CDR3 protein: CASILRANQPQHF

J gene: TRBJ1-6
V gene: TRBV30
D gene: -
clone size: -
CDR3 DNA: TGTGCCTGTTCGGGGGAATTTAATTCACCCCTCCACTTT
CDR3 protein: CACSGEFNSPLHF

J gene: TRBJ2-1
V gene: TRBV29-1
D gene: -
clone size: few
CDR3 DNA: TGCCGGTGTGGGAGACGGTCGGCGTTCTTC
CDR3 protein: CRCGRRSAFF

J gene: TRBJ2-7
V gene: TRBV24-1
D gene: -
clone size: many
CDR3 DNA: TGTGCCACCAGTACAGCCGCCTCGCCCTACGAGCAGTACTTC
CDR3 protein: CATSTAASPYEQYF

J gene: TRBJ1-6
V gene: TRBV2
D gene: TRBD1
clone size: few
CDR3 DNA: TGTGCCAGCAGTGCCGACAGGGTAGATTCACCCCTCCACTTT
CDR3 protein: CASSADRVDSPLHF

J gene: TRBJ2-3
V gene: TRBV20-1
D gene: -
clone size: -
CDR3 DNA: TGCAGTGCCAACAGGGACCCGGGCCTCGGGGGAAGTACAGATACGCAGTATTTT
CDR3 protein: CSANRDPGLGGSTDTQYF

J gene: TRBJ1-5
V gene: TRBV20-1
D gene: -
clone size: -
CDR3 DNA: TGCAGTGCCGGGGGGGTTCAGCCCCAGCATTTT
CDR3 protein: CSAGGVQPQHF

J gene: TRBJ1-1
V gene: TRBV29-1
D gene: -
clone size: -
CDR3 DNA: TGCAGCGTTGAACGTCGCCTGAACACTGAAGCTTTCTTT
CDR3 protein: CSVERRLNTEAFF